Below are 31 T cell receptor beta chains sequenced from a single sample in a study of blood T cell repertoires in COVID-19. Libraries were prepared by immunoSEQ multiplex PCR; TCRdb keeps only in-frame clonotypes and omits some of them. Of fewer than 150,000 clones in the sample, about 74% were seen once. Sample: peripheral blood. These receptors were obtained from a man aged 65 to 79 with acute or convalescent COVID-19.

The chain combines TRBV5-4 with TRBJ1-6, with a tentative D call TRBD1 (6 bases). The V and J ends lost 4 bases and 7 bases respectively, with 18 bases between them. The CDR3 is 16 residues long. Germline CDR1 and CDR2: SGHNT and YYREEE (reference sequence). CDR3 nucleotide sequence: TGTGCCAGCAGCCTCGGCGGGGGGGCAGTAAATTCACCCCTCCACTTT. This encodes CASSLGGGAVNSPLHF.

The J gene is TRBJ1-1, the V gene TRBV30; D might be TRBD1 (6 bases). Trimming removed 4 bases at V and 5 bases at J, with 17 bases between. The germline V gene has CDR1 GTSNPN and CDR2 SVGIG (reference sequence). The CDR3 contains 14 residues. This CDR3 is CAWTRSGGTTEAFF. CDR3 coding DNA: TGTGCCTGGACCCGATCGGGGGGCACGACTGAAGCTTTCTTT.

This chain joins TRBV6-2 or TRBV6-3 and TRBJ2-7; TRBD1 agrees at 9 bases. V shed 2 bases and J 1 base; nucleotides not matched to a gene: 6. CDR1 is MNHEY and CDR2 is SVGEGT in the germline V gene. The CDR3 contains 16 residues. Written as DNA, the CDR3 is TGTGCCAGCAGTTACCCGACCGGGACAGGGTCCTACGAGCAGTACTTC. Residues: CASSYPTGTGSYEQYF.

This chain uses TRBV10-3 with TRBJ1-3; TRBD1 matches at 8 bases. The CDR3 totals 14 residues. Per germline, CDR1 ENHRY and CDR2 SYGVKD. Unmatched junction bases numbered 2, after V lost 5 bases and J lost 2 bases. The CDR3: CAISPQGAGNTIYF. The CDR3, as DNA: TGTGCCATCAGTCCACAGGGGGCTGGAAACACCATATATTTT.

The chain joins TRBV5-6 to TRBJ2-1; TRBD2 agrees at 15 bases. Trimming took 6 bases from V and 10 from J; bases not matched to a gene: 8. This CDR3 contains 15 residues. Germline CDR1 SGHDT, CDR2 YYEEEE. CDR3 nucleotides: TGTGCCAGCATCCGGACTAGCGGGAGGGCCGGGGAGCAGTTCTTC. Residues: CASIRTSGRAGEQFF.

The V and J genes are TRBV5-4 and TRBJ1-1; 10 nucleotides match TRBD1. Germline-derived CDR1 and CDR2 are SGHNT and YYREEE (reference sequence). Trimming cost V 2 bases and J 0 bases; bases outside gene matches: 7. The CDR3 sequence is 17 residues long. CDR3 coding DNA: TGTGCCAGCAGCTTTCCCGGGACAGGGGACATGAACACTGAAGCTTTCTTT. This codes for CASSFPGTGDMNTEAFF.

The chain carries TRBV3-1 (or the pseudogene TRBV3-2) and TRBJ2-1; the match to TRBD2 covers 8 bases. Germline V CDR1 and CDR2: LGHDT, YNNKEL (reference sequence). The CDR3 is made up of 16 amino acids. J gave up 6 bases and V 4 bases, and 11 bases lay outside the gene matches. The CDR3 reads CASSRPGLGITNEQFF. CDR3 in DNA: TGTGCCAGCAGCCGACCGGGACTAGGGATAACCAATGAGCAGTTCTTC.

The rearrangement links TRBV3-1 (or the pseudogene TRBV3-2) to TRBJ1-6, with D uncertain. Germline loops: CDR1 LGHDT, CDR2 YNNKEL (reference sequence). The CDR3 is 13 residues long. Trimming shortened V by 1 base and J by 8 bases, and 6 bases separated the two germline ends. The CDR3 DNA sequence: TGTGCCAGCAGCCAAGTAGAGGATTCACCCCTCCACTTT. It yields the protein CASSQVEDSPLHF.

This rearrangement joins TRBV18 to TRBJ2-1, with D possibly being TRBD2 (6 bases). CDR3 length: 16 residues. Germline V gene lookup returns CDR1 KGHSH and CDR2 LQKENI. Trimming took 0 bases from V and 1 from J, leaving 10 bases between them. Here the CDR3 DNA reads TGTGCCAGCTCACCACCGAGCGGGTATTCCTACAATGAGCAGTTCTTC. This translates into CASSPPSGYSYNEQFF.

CDR3 loop: CATSGLVNQPQHF. CDR3 nucleotide sequence: TGTGCCACGTCAGGCCTGGTCAATCAGCCCCAGCATTTT. The V gene is TRBV15, the J gene TRBJ1-5; D gene uncertain. This CDR3 region has 13 residues. Trimming stripped 9 bases from V and 3 bases from J, with 12 bases between. The germline V gene has CDR1 LNHNV and CDR2 YYDKDF (reference sequence).

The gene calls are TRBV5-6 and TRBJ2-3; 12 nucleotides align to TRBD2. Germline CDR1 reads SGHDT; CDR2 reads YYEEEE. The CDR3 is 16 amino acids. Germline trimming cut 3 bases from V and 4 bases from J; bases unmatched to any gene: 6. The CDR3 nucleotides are TGTGCCAGCAGCTCTAGTCTAGCGGGAGGGGCAGATACGCAGTATTTT. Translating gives CASSSSLAGGADTQYF.

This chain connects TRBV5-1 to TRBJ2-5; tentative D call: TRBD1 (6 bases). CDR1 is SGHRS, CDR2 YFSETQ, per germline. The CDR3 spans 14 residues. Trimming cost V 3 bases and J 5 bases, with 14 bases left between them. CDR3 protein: CASSSAQGPETQYF. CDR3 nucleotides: TGCGCCAGCAGCTCCGCCCAGGGGCCGGAGACCCAGTACTTC.

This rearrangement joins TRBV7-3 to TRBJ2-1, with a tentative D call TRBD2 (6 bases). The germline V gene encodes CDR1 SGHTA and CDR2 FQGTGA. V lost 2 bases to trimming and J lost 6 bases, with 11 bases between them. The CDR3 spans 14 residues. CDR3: CASSLQAGLNEQFF. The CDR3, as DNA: TGTGCCAGCAGCTTACAAGCGGGTCTCAATGAGCAGTTCTTC.

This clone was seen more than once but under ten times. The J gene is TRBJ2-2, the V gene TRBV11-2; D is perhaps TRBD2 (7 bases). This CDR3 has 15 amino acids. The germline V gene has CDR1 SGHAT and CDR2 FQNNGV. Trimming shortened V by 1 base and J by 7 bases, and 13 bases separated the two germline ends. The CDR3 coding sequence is TGTGCCAGCAGCTTAGGGACCGGGGGGCGCGGGGAGCTGTTTTTT. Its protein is CASSLGTGGRGELFF.

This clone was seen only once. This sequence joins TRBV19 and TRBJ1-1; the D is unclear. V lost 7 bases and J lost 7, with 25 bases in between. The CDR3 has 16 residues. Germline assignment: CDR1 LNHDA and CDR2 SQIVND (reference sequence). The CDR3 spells CASTLNRGSGKDEAFF. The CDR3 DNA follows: TGTGCCAGTACCCTAAACCGGGGTTCGGGGAAGGATGAAGCTTTCTTT.

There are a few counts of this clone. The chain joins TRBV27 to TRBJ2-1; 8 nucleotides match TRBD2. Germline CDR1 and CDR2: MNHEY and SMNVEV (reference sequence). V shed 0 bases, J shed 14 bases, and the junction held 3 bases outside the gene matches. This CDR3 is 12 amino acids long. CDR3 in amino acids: CASSLSSGREFF. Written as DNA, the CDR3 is TGTGCCAGCAGTTTATCGTCCGGGAGGGAGTTCTTC.

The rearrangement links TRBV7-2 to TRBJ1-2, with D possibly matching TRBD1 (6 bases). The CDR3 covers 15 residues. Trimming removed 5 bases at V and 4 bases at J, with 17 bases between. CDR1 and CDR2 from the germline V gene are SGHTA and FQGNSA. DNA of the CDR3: TGTGCCAGCAGCATAGTAAGCAGGGGTACCTATGGCTACACCTTC. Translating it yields CASSIVSRGTYGYTF.

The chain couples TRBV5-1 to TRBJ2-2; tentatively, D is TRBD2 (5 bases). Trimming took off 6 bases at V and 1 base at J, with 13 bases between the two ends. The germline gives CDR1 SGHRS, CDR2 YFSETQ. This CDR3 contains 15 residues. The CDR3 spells CASIPGRENTGELFF. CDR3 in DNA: TGCGCCAGCATTCCGGGCCGGGAGAACACCGGGGAGCTGTTTTTT.

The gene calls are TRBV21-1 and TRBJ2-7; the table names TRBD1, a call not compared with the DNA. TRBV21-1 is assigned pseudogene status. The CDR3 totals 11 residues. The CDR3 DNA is TGTGCCAGCCCAGGGTGCTACGAGCAGTACTTC. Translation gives CASPGCYEQYF.

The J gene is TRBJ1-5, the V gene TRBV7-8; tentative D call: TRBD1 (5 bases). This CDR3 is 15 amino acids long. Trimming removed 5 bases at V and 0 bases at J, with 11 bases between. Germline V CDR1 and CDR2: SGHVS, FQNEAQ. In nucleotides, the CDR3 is TGTGCCAGCAGCCGCACAGGTAATAGCAATCAGCCCCAGCATTTT. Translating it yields CASSRTGNSNQPQHF.

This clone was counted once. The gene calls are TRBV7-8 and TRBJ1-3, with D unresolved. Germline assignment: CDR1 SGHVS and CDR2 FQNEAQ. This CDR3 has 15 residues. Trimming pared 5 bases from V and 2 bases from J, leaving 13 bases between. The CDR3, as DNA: TGTGCCAGCAGCCCGCGCCCTCTGCCTGGAAACACCATATATTTT. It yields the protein CASSPRPLPGNTIYF. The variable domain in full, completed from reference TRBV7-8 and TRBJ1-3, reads GAGVSQSPRYKVAKRGQDVALRCDPISGHVSLFWYQQALGQGPEFLTYFQNEAQLDKSGLPSDRFFAERPEGSVSTLKIQRTQQEDSAVYLCASSPRPLPGNTIYFGEGSWLTVV.

CDR3 nucleotide sequence: TGTGCCAGCAGCCTCGGACTAGCGGAAGAGACCCAGTACTTC. Translated, it gives CASSLGLAEETQYF. This chain connects TRBV7-9 to TRBJ2-5; 10 bases map to TRBD2. Germline CDR1 and CDR2: SEHNR and FQNEAQ (reference sequence). Germline trimming cut 5 bases from V and 3 bases from J; bases unmatched to any gene: 3. The CDR3 runs to 14 residues.

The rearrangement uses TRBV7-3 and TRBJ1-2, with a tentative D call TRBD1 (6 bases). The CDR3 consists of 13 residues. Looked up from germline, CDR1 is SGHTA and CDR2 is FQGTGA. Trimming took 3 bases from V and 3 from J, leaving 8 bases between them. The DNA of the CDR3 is TGTGCCAGCAGCTTGGACAGCTACTATGGCTACACCTTC. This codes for CASSLDSYYGYTF.

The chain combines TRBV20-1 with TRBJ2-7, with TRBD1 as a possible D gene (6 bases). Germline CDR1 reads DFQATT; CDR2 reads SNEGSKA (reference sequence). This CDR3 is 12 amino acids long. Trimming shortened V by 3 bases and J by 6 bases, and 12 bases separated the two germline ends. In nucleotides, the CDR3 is TGCAGTGCTAGTCAACAGGGATTCGAGCAGTACTTC. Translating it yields CSASQQGFEQYF.

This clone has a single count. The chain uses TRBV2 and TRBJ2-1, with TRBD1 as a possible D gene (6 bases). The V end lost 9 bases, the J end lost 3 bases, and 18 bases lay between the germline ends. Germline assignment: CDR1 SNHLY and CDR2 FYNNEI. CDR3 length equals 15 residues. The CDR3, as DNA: TGTGCCAGTCCCCTCCCAGGGGCCGTCTACAATGAGCAGTTCTTC. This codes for CASPLPGAVYNEQFF.

CDR3 sequence: CASSLAPGLAGGLGQETQYF. As DNA, the CDR3 is TGCGCCAGCAGCTTGGCCCCAGGACTAGCGGGGGGCCTAGGGCAAGAGACCCAGTACTTC. J is TRBJ2-5 and V is TRBV5-1; 14 nucleotides line up with TRBD2. From germline, CDR1 is SGHRS and CDR2 YFSETQ. V shed 0 bases and J 2 bases; nucleotides not matched to a gene: 12. CDR3 size: 20 residues.

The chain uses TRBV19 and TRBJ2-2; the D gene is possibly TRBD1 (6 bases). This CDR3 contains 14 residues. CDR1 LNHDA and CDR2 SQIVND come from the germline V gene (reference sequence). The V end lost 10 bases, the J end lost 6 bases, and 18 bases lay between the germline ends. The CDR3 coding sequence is TGTGCCACCATTGGTGGGGGCCGGTCCGGGGAGCTGTTTTTT. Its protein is CATIGGGRSGELFF. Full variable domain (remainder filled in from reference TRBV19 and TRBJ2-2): DGGITQSPKYLFRKEGQNVTLSCEQNLNHDAMYWYRQDPGQGLRLIYYSQIVNDFQKGDIAEGYSVSREKKESFPLTVTSAQKNPTAFYLCATIGGGRSGELFFGEGSRLTVL.

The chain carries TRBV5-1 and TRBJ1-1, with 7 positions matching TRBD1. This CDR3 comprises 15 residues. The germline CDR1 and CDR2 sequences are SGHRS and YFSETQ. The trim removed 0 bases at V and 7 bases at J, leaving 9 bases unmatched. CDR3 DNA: TGCGCCAGCAGCTTGGGACAGGGCGGTGTCAATGAAGCTTTCTTT. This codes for CASSLGQGGVNEAFF.

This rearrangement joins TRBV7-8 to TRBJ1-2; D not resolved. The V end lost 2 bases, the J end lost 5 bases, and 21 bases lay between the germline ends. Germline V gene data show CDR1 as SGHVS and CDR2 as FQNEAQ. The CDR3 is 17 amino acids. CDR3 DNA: TGTGCCAGCAGCTTATTACCCGAGGATACTATTAGTTATGGCTACACCTTC. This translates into CASSLLPEDTISYGYTF.

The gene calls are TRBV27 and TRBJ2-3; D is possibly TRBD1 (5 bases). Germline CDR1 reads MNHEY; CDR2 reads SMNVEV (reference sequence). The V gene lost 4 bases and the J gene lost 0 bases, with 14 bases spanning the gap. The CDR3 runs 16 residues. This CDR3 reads CASSSGPDLSTDTQYF. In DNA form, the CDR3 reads TGTGCCAGCAGTTCAGGGCCCGATCTTAGCACAGATACGCAGTATTTT.

In DNA form, the CDR3 reads TGTGCCTGGACCAGGGCCCTGGGGACTGAAGCTTTCTTT. The encoded protein is CAWTRALGTEAFF. The chain uses TRBV30 and TRBJ1-1, with D perhaps matching TRBD1 (5 bases). Germline V gene sequence: CDR1 GTSNPN, CDR2 SVGIG (reference sequence). V was clipped by 4 bases and J by 5 bases, with 14 bases between them. CDR3 length: 13 residues. Together with reference TRBV30 and TRBJ1-1, the CDR3 gives the full variable domain: SQTIHQWPATLVQPVGSPLSLECTVEGTSNPNLYWYRQAAGRGLQLLFYSVGIGQISSEVPQNLSASRPQDRQFILSSKKLLLSDSGFYLCAWTRALGTEAFFGQGTRLTVV.